What follows are 23 T cell receptor beta chains derived from one specimen sequenced in a study of regulatory T cells in long-lasting Graves disease. The time point denotes: persistent/refractory GD, antithyroid drugs over 5 years with positive TRAb. Making the TCR library involved RNA that had been extracted from PBMCs. Arm-PCR of CDR3 regions and iRepertoire HTBI primers were the basis on which TCR beta libraries were built. TCRdb reprocessed the multiplex PCR reads via MiXCR and lists one record per CDR3 protein. The sample consists of more than 350,000 distinct CDR3 sequences, 20% to 25% of them appearing once. Sequences were derived from peripheral blood mononuclear cells (PBMCs), sampled when the disease was refractory, from a patient treated with antithyroid drugs. The source of these receptors is a female donor with Graves disease.

Note on this clonotype: Given a much more abundant clone one base away, this may be a read error. CDR3: CASRSRDRGIQPQHF. The DNA for the CDR3 is TGTGCCAGCAGAAGCCGGGACAGGGGGATCCAGCCCCAGCATTTT. The chain is built from TRBV28 and TRBJ1-5; TRBD1 agrees at 11 bases. J lost 7 bases, V lost 6 bases, and 8 bases had no gene match. Germline lookup yields CDR1 MDHEN and CDR2 SYDVKM. This CDR3 region has 15 residues.

There are a few counts of this clonotype. The V call is TRBV4-1, the J call TRBJ1-1, with D tentatively TRBD1 (6 bases). Germline V gene data show CDR1 as MGHRA and CDR2 as YSYEKL. The ends were cut back, 4 bases at V and 3 bases at J, with 18 bases in the middle. The CDR3 covers 16 residues. CDR3 protein: CASSPAHFEGDTEAFF. In DNA, the CDR3 is TGCGCCAGCAGCCCTGCCCATTTCGAGGGGGACACTGAAGCTTTCTTT.

This clonotype was counted ten times or more. The chain carries TRBV28 and TRBJ2-2; 8 bases map to TRBD2. Losses at the gene ends were 5 bases for V and 7 bases for J; bases not matched to a gene: 9. Germline values: CDR1 MDHEN, CDR2 SYDVKM. The CDR3 spans 15 residues. CDR3 region: CASSTSGGGHGELFF. CDR3 nucleotide sequence: TGTGCCAGCAGTACCTCCGGGGGGGGGCACGGGGAGCTGTTTTTT.

This clonotype was seen a handful of times. The rearrangement uses TRBV30 and TRBJ1-4; D not certain. CDR1 and CDR2 from the germline V gene are GTSNPN and SVGIG (reference sequence). The CDR3 length is 14 residues. Trimming took off 3 bases at V and 1 base at J, with 9 bases between the two ends. The CDR3 bases are TGTGCCTGGAGAGACGTCCTAACTAATGAAAAACTGTTTTTT. Protein sequence: CAWRDVLTNEKLFF.

This clonotype was seen a handful of times. The gene calls are TRBV7-9 and TRBJ2-7; no clear D. Germline V lookup: CDR1 SEHNR, CDR2 FQNEAQ (reference sequence). The CDR3 sequence is 12 residues long. V lost 6 bases, J lost 4 bases, and 10 bases lay in between. The CDR3 nucleotides read TGTGCCAGCAGTCGGTCCCCTTACGAGCAGTACTTC. As protein: CASSRSPYEQYF.

This clonotype was picked up many times. V and J are TRBV2 and TRBJ2-7; no definite D call. CDR3 length: 14 amino acids. The V gene's germline CDR1 is SNHLY and CDR2 FYNNEI. V was trimmed by 6 bases and J by 5 bases, leaving 17 bases between them. The CDR3: CASSPQAGSDEQYF. DNA for the CDR3: TGTGCCAGCAGCCCCCAGGCCGGGTCCGACGAGCAGTACTTC.

This clonotype was found a few times. The CDR3 sequence: CSVEATSGTTQFF. DNA for the CDR3: TGCAGCGTTGAAGCGACTAGCGGGACTACTCAGTTCTTC. The genes are TRBV29-1 and TRBJ2-1; TRBD2 aligns across 11 bases. CDR1 and CDR2 (germline): SQVTM, ANQGSEA. The CDR3 runs to 13 residues. V dropped 1 base and J dropped 13; count of bases not matched to a gene: 6.

This chain uses TRBV5-5 with TRBJ2-3, with D perhaps matching TRBD1 (7 bases). V dropped 6 bases and J dropped 3 bases, with 26 bases sitting between them. The CDR3 totals 18 residues. Germline V CDR1 and CDR2: SGHKS, YYEKEE (reference sequence). This CDR3 is CASTLGQGGLFKTDTQYF. The CDR3 region has the DNA TGTGCCAGCACCCTTGGGCAGGGGGGTCTTTTTAAGACAGATACGCAGTATTTT.

This clonotype was found many times. The rearrangement uses TRBV6-2 or TRBV6-3 and TRBJ2-5, with unresolved D. The CDR3 spans 14 residues. The ends were cut back, 2 bases at V and 1 base at J, with 8 bases in the middle. Germline-derived CDR1 and CDR2 are MNHEY and SVGEGT. For the CDR3, the DNA is TGTGCCAGCAGTTACGGTCAGTCCCAAGAGACCCAGTACTTC. Encoded protein: CASSYGQSQETQYF.

This clonotype was picked up many times. This chain links TRBV27 with TRBJ2-5; TRBD2 matches 8 bases. The CDR3 has 15 residues. Germline values: CDR1 MNHEY, CDR2 SMNVEV (reference sequence). Trimming cost V 4 bases and J 4 bases; bases outside gene matches: 8. The CDR3 is CASSSDSGNVETQYF. The CDR3 DNA sequence: TGTGCCAGCAGTTCCGATAGCGGGAATGTAGAGACCCAGTACTTC.

The gene calls are TRBV18 and TRBJ2-1, with 8 nucleotides matching TRBD1. The germline CDR1 and CDR2 sequences are KGHSH and LQKENI. The CDR3 extends over 13 amino acids. V was pared by 2 bases and J by 8 bases, with 2 bases of the junction left unmatched. CDR3 residues: CASSPKQGDEQFF. CDR3 nucleotides: TGTGCCAGCTCACCAAAACAGGGGGATGAGCAGTTCTTC. Full variable domain (remainder filled in from reference TRBV18 and TRBJ2-1): NAGVMQNPRHLVRRRGQEARLRCSPMKGHSHVYWYRQLPEEGLKFMVYLQKENIIDESGMPKERFSAEFPKEGPSILRIQQVVRGDSAAYFCASSPKQGDEQFFGPGTRLTVL.

This clonotype was counted at least ten times. This chain links TRBV20-1 with TRBJ2-7, with unresolved D. Germline V gene lookup returns CDR1 DFQATT and CDR2 SNEGSKA (reference sequence). This CDR3 has 13 amino acids. V lost 1 base and J lost 2, with 9 bases in between. CDR3 loop: CSARVVGTYEQYF. In DNA form, the CDR3 reads TGCAGTGCTAGAGTCGTCGGAACCTACGAGCAGTACTTC.

This clonotype has a count of ten or more. This chain connects TRBV6-1 to TRBJ2-7; D gene uncertain. CDR3 length equals 15 residues. Germline lookup yields CDR1 MNHNS and CDR2 SASEGT. Trimming shortened V by 5 bases and J by 5 bases, and 19 bases separated the two germline ends. The chain's CDR3 is CASSLRVGVADEQYF. The CDR3 DNA sequence: TGTGCCAGCAGTCTTCGTGTTGGGGTTGCGGACGAGCAGTACTTC.

This clonotype has at least ten counts. This chain joins TRBV28 and TRBJ2-2; unclear D gene. Trimming shortened V by 7 bases and J by 2 bases, and 17 bases separated the two germline ends. The CDR3 consists of 16 residues. CDR1 is MDHEN and CDR2 is SYDVKM in the germline V gene. CDR3 in amino acids: CASTDPEGLNTGELFF. The CDR3 DNA reads TGTGCCAGCACCGATCCTGAAGGCCTTAACACCGGGGAGCTGTTTTTT.

The sample holds a few counts of this clonotype. The chain employs TRBV11-1 and TRBJ2-7; perhaps TRBD1 as D (6 bases). The CDR3 contains 12 residues. Germline values: CDR1 SGHAT, CDR2 FQDESV (reference sequence). The ends were cut back, 5 bases at V and 5 bases at J, with 10 bases in the middle. The CDR3 loop reads CASSPHRDEQYF. CDR3 in DNA: TGTGCCAGCAGCCCCCACAGGGACGAGCAGTACTTC.

The chain recombines TRBV5-6 with TRBJ2-2; 12 positions match TRBD2. CDR3 length equals 18 residues. The J segment lost 6 bases and the V segment lost 3 bases, leaving 12 bases of the junction unmatched. CDR1 is SGHDT and CDR2 is YYEEEE in the germline V gene. The CDR3 loop is CASSSPPLAGGPPGELFF. DNA for the CDR3: TGTGCCAGCAGCTCACCTCCCCTAGCGGGAGGGCCACCCGGGGAGCTGTTTTTT.

This clonotype was seen ten or more times. The chain carries TRBV6-5 and TRBJ2-2; D remains ambiguous. Germline assignment: CDR1 MNHEY and CDR2 SVGAGI. There are 13 residues in the CDR3. V shed 0 bases and J shed 8 bases, with 7 bases lying between them. CDR3 sequence: CASSYSQLGELFF. Written as DNA, the CDR3 is TGTGCCAGCAGTTACTCCCAGTTGGGGGAGCTGTTTTTT.

The chain employs TRBV10-3 and TRBJ2-7; the D is unclear. V was shortened by 4 bases and J by 0 bases, with 19 bases between the two germline ends. The CDR3 contains 17 residues. Germline loops: CDR1 ENHRY, CDR2 SYGVKD. The CDR3 spells CAISGRRMDGNSYEQYF. The DNA of the CDR3 is TGTGCCATCAGTGGACGGCGGATGGACGGCAACTCCTACGAGCAGTACTTC.

This clonotype came up a few times. V gene TRBV20-1 combines with J gene TRBJ2-5; TRBD1 matches 9 bases. Germline V lookup: CDR1 DFQATT, CDR2 SNEGSKA (reference sequence). Trimming cost V 4 bases and J 7 bases; bases outside gene matches: 7. The CDR3 spans 13 residues. The DNA for the CDR3 is TGCAGTGCTATAACAGGGGGCCGGGGGACCCAGTACTTC. Protein sequence: CSAITGGRGTQYF.

The sample holds a few counts of this clonotype. The chain links TRBV5-4 to TRBJ2-7; 10 bases align to TRBD2. The CDR3 is made up of 15 amino acids. The ends lost 4 bases at V and 3 bases at J; junction bases unmatched: 7. Germline CDR1 and CDR2: SGHNT and YYREEE (reference sequence). CDR3 bases: TGTGCCAGCAGCGTCCTTAGCGGGAGGATCTACGAGCAGTACTTC. Residues: CASSVLSGRIYEQYF.

This clonotype has more than one count but fewer than ten. The rearrangement uses TRBV4-1 and TRBJ1-4; D not resolved. The CDR3 covers 17 residues. The V and J ends lost 0 bases and 0 bases respectively, with 11 bases between them. Germline CDR1 MGHRA, CDR2 YSYEKL. CDR3: CASSQEWAGATNEKLFF. As DNA, the CDR3 is TGCGCCAGCAGCCAAGAGTGGGCGGGAGCAACTAATGAAAAACTGTTTTTT.

The table lists this clonotype with many counts. The V call is TRBV28, the J call TRBJ2-7; tentatively, D is TRBD2 (5 bases). V lost 3 bases and J 2 bases, leaving 17 bases between the germline ends. This CDR3 comprises 16 residues. The germline V gene encodes CDR1 MDHEN and CDR2 SYDVKM. The CDR3 DNA is TGTGCCAGCAGTTTCCCTACGAGTAGCGAGCCCTACGAGCAGTACTTC. It yields the protein CASSFPTSSEPYEQYF.

The chain employs TRBV4-1 and TRBJ2-2; TRBD2 matches at 13 bases. This CDR3 has 18 amino acids. Germline V gene data show CDR1 as MGHRA and CDR2 as YSYEKL. The V gene end was trimmed by 6 bases and the J gene end by 4 bases; junction bases not matched to a gene: 11. The CDR3: CASRPPGLAGPSTGELFF. The CDR3 nucleotides read TGCGCCAGCAGACCACCGGGACTAGCGGGACCGTCCACCGGGGAGCTGTTTTTT.